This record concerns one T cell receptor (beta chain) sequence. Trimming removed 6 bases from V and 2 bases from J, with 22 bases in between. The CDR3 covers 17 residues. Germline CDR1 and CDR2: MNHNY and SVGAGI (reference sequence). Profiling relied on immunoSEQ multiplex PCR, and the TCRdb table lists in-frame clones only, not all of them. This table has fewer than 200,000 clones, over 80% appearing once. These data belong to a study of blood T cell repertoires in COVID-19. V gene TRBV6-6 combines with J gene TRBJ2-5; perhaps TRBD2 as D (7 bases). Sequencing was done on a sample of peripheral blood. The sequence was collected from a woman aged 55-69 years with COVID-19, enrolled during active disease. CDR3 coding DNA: TGTGCCAGCAGACGAACGGGGGGCCGAGTGTCACAAGAGACCCAGTACTTC. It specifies CASRRTGGRVSQETQYF.